The rows below give T cell receptor beta chains drawn from one sample of a study of CD8 T cells in ankylosing spondylitis. TCRdb reprocessed the 5' RACE reads via MiXCR and lists one record per CDR3 protein. The data hold about 700,000 distinct CDR3 sequences, with 19% observed a single time. Sequencing was done on a sample of blood, either unsorted or a sorted T cell fraction (not recorded which). Receptors were obtained from a male donor with ankylosing spondylitis. Both conserved end residues are part of each CDR3. The D gene is left open where the match is weak. Only some rows state a clone size, as once, few, many or a class for expanded clones.

clone_size: few
j_call: TRBJ2-2
v_call: TRBV24-1
d_call: NA
cdr3_nt: TGTGCCACCAGTGCCCTCCCCGGTGGGGAGCTGTTTTTT
cdr3_aa: CATSALPGGELFF

clone_size: few
j_call: TRBJ2-3
v_call: TRBV9
d_call: TRBD2
cdr3_nt: TGTGCCAGCAGCGTAAGCAGCGGGAGCTTGACAGATACGCAGTATTTT
cdr3_aa: CASSVSSGSLTDTQYF

clone_size: NA
j_call: TRBJ1-1
v_call: TRBV5-6
d_call: NA
cdr3_nt: TGTGCCAGCAGTTTTACATGGAACACTGAAGCTTTCTTT
cdr3_aa: CASSFTWNTEAFF

clone_size: NA
j_call: TRBJ1-5
v_call: TRBV19
d_call: NA
cdr3_nt: TGTGCCAGTAGTATAGACAGGGAGTATAGGAATCAGCCCCAGCATTTT
cdr3_aa: CASSIDREYRNQPQHF

clone_size: NA
j_call: TRBJ2-7
v_call: TRBV25-1
d_call: NA
cdr3_nt: TGTGCCAGCAGTGACTCCAAGGGACAATCCTACGAGCAGTACTTC
cdr3_aa: CASSDSKGQSYEQYF

clone_size: NA
j_call: TRBJ1-4
v_call: TRBV5-5
d_call: NA
cdr3_nt: TGTGCCAGCAGCAGGGGCAGTCAAGGCGGGGAAAAACTGTTTTTT
cdr3_aa: CASSRGSQGGEKLFF

clone_size: many
j_call: TRBJ1-2
v_call: TRBV7-9
d_call: TRBD1
cdr3_nt: TGTGCCAGCAGTCTCCTAGGGACAGGGTATGGCTACACCTTC
cdr3_aa: CASSLLGTGYGYTF

clone_size: NA
j_call: TRBJ2-2
v_call: TRBV7-3
d_call: TRBD2
cdr3_nt: TGTGCCAGCAGCTTATATGGGCGGGAGGGCCCCGGGGAGCTGTTTTTT
cdr3_aa: CASSLYGREGPGELFF

clone_size: NA
j_call: TRBJ1-1
v_call: TRBV12-3/TRBV12-4
d_call: TRBD1
cdr3_nt: TGTACCAGCAGTTTCGAGACAGGGGTGAGATGGATGAACACTGAAGCTTTCTTT
cdr3_aa: CTSSFETGVRWMNTEAFF

clone_size: few
j_call: TRBJ2-5
v_call: TRBV5-4
d_call: TRBD2
cdr3_nt: TGTGCCAGCAGCTTGGCCGTAGCGGGACAAGAGACCCAGTACTTC
cdr3_aa: CASSLAVAGQETQYF

clone_size: few
j_call: TRBJ2-5
v_call: TRBV28
d_call: TRBD2
cdr3_nt: TGTGCCAGCAGTTTATTGCTAGCGGGAGGGAAGGAGACCCAGTACTTC
cdr3_aa: CASSLLLAGGKETQYF

clone_size: many
j_call: TRBJ1-4
v_call: TRBV6-1
d_call: TRBD1
cdr3_nt: TGTGCCAGCAGCCCCAGGGACAGATCTAATGAAAAACTGTTTTTT
cdr3_aa: CASSPRDRSNEKLFF

clone_size: NA
j_call: TRBJ2-7
v_call: TRBV5-1
d_call: NA
cdr3_nt: TGCGCCAGCAGCTTGGACAGCTCCAGCTCCTACGAGCAGTACTTC
cdr3_aa: CASSLDSSSSYEQYF

clone_size: few
j_call: TRBJ2-5
v_call: TRBV4-3
d_call: NA
cdr3_nt: TGCGCCAGCAGCCAAGATATGGCTCCTTGGGAGACCCAGTACTTC
cdr3_aa: CASSQDMAPWETQYF

clone_size: NA
j_call: TRBJ2-7
v_call: TRBV13
d_call: TRBD2
cdr3_nt: TGTGCCAGCAGCCCAAGGACTAGCGGCCTTTACGAGCAGTACTTC
cdr3_aa: CASSPRTSGLYEQYF

clone_size: NA
j_call: TRBJ2-1
v_call: TRBV3-1
d_call: TRBD2
cdr3_nt: TGTGCCAGCACCGGGACTAGCGGGAGAAATGAGCAGTTCTTC
cdr3_aa: CASTGTSGRNEQFF

clone_size: few
j_call: TRBJ1-1
v_call: TRBV10-3
d_call: TRBD1
cdr3_nt: TGTGCCATCAGTCCGGACAGGGGGCAAGTAGGGGGCACTGAAGCTTTCTTT
cdr3_aa: CAISPDRGQVGGTEAFF

clone_size: NA
j_call: TRBJ2-1
v_call: TRBV12-3/TRBV12-4
d_call: NA
cdr3_nt: TGTGCCAGCAGTTTAGTTAGTGTCAATGAGCAGTTCTTC
cdr3_aa: CASSLVSVNEQFF